A single T cell receptor beta chain is shown here with its context. Its antigen is not known. Primed by a sample-barcoded 5' primer and a J-beta primer mix, a second PCR proceeded for roughly 7 to 11 cycles. Each of the cDNA molecules was tagged by a template-switch adaptor with 12 random nucleotides. TCRdb re-analysed the 5' RACE reads in MiXCR, keeping a single row per CDR3 protein. This sample has around 820,000 distinct CDR3 sequences, with roughly 25% found just once. CDR1 and CDR2 (germline): SGHRS, YFSETQ. The CDR3 covers 18 residues. V lost 4 bases to trimming and J lost 0 bases; unmatched junction nucleotides: 10. These data belong to a study of blood T cells in healthy people across ages. Overall study findings and caveats: A greater number of naive CD4+ cells and higher diversity distinguished long-lived donors from aged donors.

The same sample was also studied in work on T cells of mothers and their children.

The rearrangement links TRBV5-1 to TRBJ1-6, with 7 bases that match TRBD1. This TCR was recovered from a boy younger than 18 in good health. What was sequenced was blood. The CDR3 nucleotides read TGCGCCAGCAGCGCCGGGACAGTCGCCTTCTCCTATAATTCACCCCTCCACTTT. Translating gives CASSAGTVAFSYNSPLHF.